The 20 T cell receptor beta chains given below trace back to one sample, sequenced in a study of blood T cells in healthy people across ages. For the second PCR, which ran for roughly 7 to 11 cycles, a sample-barcoded 5' primer and a J-beta primer mix were used. TCRdb re-derived calls from the 5' RACE reads in MiXCR, one entry per CDR3 protein. This sample yields about 1.4 million distinct CDR3 sequences, of which approximately 60% are seen a single time; 6.7% belongs to the top ten. Sample: blood. These receptors were taken from a man younger than 35 in good health.

The V and J genes are TRBV29-1 and TRBJ1-1; no definite D call. Trimming shortened V by 0 bases and J by 5 bases, and 10 bases separated the two germline ends. The CDR3 is 13 amino acids. Germline V lookup: CDR1 SQVTM, CDR2 ANQGSEA. The CDR3 bases are TGCAGCGTTGAAGAAACGGCGGGGACTGAAGCTTTCTTT. It codes for CSVEETAGTEAFF.

The chain joins TRBV6-5 to TRBJ2-4; D gene ambiguous. Germline V gives CDR1 MNHEY, CDR2 SVGAGI. Deletions cut 6 bases from V and 8 bases from J, with 11 bases between. The CDR3 consists of 12 residues. The CDR3 protein is CASSPGPHIQYF. The CDR3 region has the DNA TGTGCCAGCAGCCCCGGGCCCCACATTCAGTACTTC.

In its sample, this clonotype was seen once. V gene TRBV5-1 combines with J gene TRBJ2-4; the D gene is possibly TRBD2 (6 bases). V was cut by 5 bases and J by 5 bases, with 14 bases left in between. This CDR3 comprises 14 residues. CDR1 is SGHRS and CDR2 is YFSETQ in the germline V gene. The CDR3 bases are TGCGCCAGCAGAATCGGGGACTGGGAAAACATTCAGTACTTC. Translated, it gives CASRIGDWENIQYF.

This sequence joins TRBV21-1 and TRBJ1-5. TRBV21-1 is annotated as a pseudogene. The CDR3 sequence is 11 residues long. The CDR3 here is CASSEAMPQHF. In nucleotides, the CDR3 is TGTGCCAGCAGCGAAGCGATGCCCCAGCATTTT.

This clonotype occurred a few times. The V gene is TRBV29-1, the J gene TRBJ1-5; a possible D gene is TRBD1 (6 bases). The CDR3 loop spans 12 amino acids. Germline CDR1 SQVTM, CDR2 ANQGSEA. V shed 4 bases and J shed 4 bases, with 8 bases lying between them. CDR3 bases: TGCAGCGTTGGACAGGTAAATCAGCCCCAGCATTTT. This translates into CSVGQVNQPQHF. The full variable domain, its missing parts supplied by reference TRBV29-1 and TRBJ1-5, is SAVISQKPSRDICQRGTSLTIQCQVDSQVTMMFWYRQQPGQSLTLIATANQGSEATYESGFVIDKFPISRPNLTFSTLTVSNMSPEDSSIYLCSVGQVNQPQHFGDGTRLSIL.

This chain links TRBV7-2 with TRBJ2-7, with 8 bases lining up with TRBD2. The CDR3 is 15 residues long. The V and J ends lost 5 bases and 6 bases, in that order; junction bases with no gene match: 12. Germline V gives CDR1 SGHTA, CDR2 FQGNSA. The CDR3: CASSHTGGGLAEQYF. CDR3 nucleotide sequence: TGTGCCAGCAGCCACACGGGAGGGGGACTCGCCGAGCAGTACTTC.

The chain couples TRBV7-2 to TRBJ2-1; D remains ambiguous. Trimming removed 0 bases from V and 3 bases from J, with 6 bases in between. The length of the CDR3 is 14 residues. Germline CDR1 reads SGHTA; CDR2 reads FQGNSA. Written as DNA, the CDR3 is TGTGCCAGCAGCTTAGCTCCAGGCTACAATGAGCAGTTCTTC. This gives the protein CASSLAPGYNEQFF.

V usage is TRBV4-2 and J usage is TRBJ2-1; TRBD2 matches at 11 bases. Germline trimming cut 3 bases from V and 8 bases from J; bases unmatched to any gene: 9. CDR3 length: 16 residues. CDR1 is LGHNA, CDR2 YNFKEQ, per germline. CDR3 sequence: CASSQTLAGGLDEQFF. The CDR3 bases are TGTGCCAGCAGCCAGACCTTAGCGGGGGGGCTCGATGAGCAGTTCTTC.

The J gene is TRBJ2-7, the V gene TRBV20-1, with 8 bases that match TRBD2. The CDR3 sequence is 13 residues long. Germline CDR1 is DFQATT and CDR2 is SNEGSKA (reference sequence). V shed 5 bases and J 4 bases; nucleotides not matched to a gene: 7. CDR3 region: CSAGVLAVYEQYF. CDR3 in DNA: TGCAGTGCTGGGGTACTAGCGGTATACGAGCAGTACTTC.

This clonotype was observed once. V is TRBV28 and J is TRBJ2-3; D unresolved. CDR1 and CDR2 (germline): MDHEN, SYDVKM. The CDR3 totals 12 residues. The V end lost 6 bases, the J end lost 6 bases, and 10 bases lay between the germline ends. The CDR3 spells CASSPNADTQYF. In DNA form, the CDR3 reads TGTGCCAGCAGCCCTAACGCGGATACGCAGTATTTT.

The CDR3 loop is CASSERTGLTSDEQFF. CDR3 in DNA: TGTGCCAGCAGCGAACGAACAGGACTAACCTCCGATGAGCAGTTCTTC. The chain has TRBV14 and TRBJ2-1, with D perhaps TRBD2 (6 bases). Germline V gene data show CDR1 as SGHDN and CDR2 as FVKESK. Trimming removed 5 bases at V and 8 bases at J, with 22 bases between. CDR3 size: 16 residues.

J is TRBJ2-1 and V is TRBV7-9; no clear D. CDR3 size: 12 residues. CDR1 and CDR2 from the germline V gene are SEHNR and FQNEAQ (reference sequence). Trimming removed 0 bases at V and 15 bases at J, with 12 bases between. The CDR3 loop reads CASSLALGWWFF. DNA for the CDR3: TGTGCCAGCAGCTTAGCGCTGGGGTGGTGGTTCTTC.

The chain employs TRBV7-2 and TRBJ2-5; no definite D call. Trimming removed 7 bases at V and 4 bases at J, with 13 bases between. The CDR3 covers 13 residues. Germline V CDR1 and CDR2: SGHTA, FQGNSA. This CDR3 reads CASIGLVGETQYF. The CDR3 coding sequence is TGTGCCAGCATAGGGTTGGTTGGAGAGACCCAGTACTTC. Using reference TRBV7-2 and TRBJ2-5 for the parts outside the CDR3, the full variable domain is GAGVSQSPSNKVTEKGKDVELRCDPISGHTALYWYRQSLGQGLEFLIYFQGNSAPDKSGLPSDRFSAERTGGSVSTLTIQRTQQEDSAVYLCASIGLVGETQYFGPGTRLLVL.

This clonotype was picked up a small number of times. The chain uses TRBV7-6 and TRBJ2-3; D unresolved. The CDR3 has 15 residues. V lost 3 bases and J 3 bases, leaving 13 bases between the germline ends. Germline V gene lookup returns CDR1 SGHVS and CDR2 FNYEAQ. CDR3 in DNA: TGTGCCAGCAGCTTGGGTCTAGTTGGGACAGATACGCAGTATTTT. This sequence encodes CASSLGLVGTDTQYF. Combining the CDR3 with reference TRBV7-6 and TRBJ2-3 gives the whole variable domain GAGVSQSPRYKVTKRGQDVALRCDPISGHVSLYWYRQALGQGPEFLTYFNYEAQQDKSGLPNDRFSAERPEGSISTLTIQRTEQRDSAMYRCASSLGLVGTDTQYFGPGTRLTVL.

V usage is TRBV29-1 and J usage is TRBJ2-3, with 10 nucleotides matching TRBD2. J lost 3 bases, V lost 4 bases, and 16 bases had no gene match. This CDR3 is 18 amino acids long. CDR1 SQVTM and CDR2 ANQGSEA come from the germline V gene. The CDR3 loop is CSVAIEASGSVVTDTQYF. The CDR3, as DNA: TGCAGCGTTGCAATAGAGGCTAGCGGGAGTGTAGTGACAGATACGCAGTATTTT.

The chain employs TRBV5-1 and TRBJ1-2, with D perhaps matching TRBD1 (6 bases). This CDR3 has 14 amino acids. Trimming shortened V by 4 bases and J by 2 bases, and 12 bases separated the two germline ends. Germline CDR1 reads SGHRS; CDR2 reads YFSETQ. The CDR3, as DNA: TGCGCCAGCAGCCTGAGTGACAGGAACTATGGCTACACCTTC. Translation gives CASSLSDRNYGYTF.

This clonotype was seen only a few times. V and J are TRBV29-1 and TRBJ2-1; a possible D gene is TRBD1 (7 bases). The CDR3 sequence is 12 residues long. In germline, CDR1 is SQVTM, CDR2 ANQGSEA. This CDR3 reads CGGGVGGNEQFF. The DNA of the CDR3 is TGCGGAGGGGGCGTGGGGGGCAATGAGCAGTTCTTC.

This clonotype came up a few times. The rearrangement links TRBV25-1 to TRBJ1-2; 7 positions agree with TRBD1. CDR1 is MGHDK, CDR2 SYGVNS, per germline. The CDR3 extends over 14 amino acids. The ends lost 3 bases at V and 3 bases at J; junction bases unmatched: 4. Written as DNA, the CDR3 is TGTGCCAGCAGTGACTTAACAGGGGACTATGGCTACACCTTC. It codes for CASSDLTGDYGYTF.

The chain combines TRBV12-3 or TRBV12-4 with TRBJ2-1, with D perhaps matching TRBD2 (6 bases). This CDR3 region has 13 residues. Trimming removed 3 bases at V and 7 bases at J, with 10 bases between. The CDR3 DNA reads as TGTGCCAGCAGTTTCCCTGCGGGGAATGAGCAGTTCTTC. Its protein product is CASSFPAGNEQFF.

V gene TRBV29-1 combines with J gene TRBJ1-1, with 7 bases fitting TRBD1. The V segment lost 5 bases and the J segment 6 bases; nucleotides outside the gene matches: 6. Germline V lookup: CDR1 SQVTM, CDR2 ANQGSEA. CDR3 length: 12 amino acids. CDR3 DNA: TGCAGCGTTAGACAGGGAGCCGCTGAAGCTTTCTTT. Translated, it gives CSVRQGAAEAFF.